This T cell receptor (beta chain) was captured by sequencing in a study of blood T cell repertoires in COVID-19. Study details: Sites in the United States, Italy and Spain provided acute and convalescent COVID-19 samples. Sample material is recorded as cDNA or gDNA derived from T cells, B-cell-depleted T cells, or PBMCs.

The CDR3 length is 15 residues. Germline V CDR1 and CDR2: WNHNN, SYGVQD (reference sequence). The V gene end was trimmed by 0 bases and the J gene end by 3 bases; junction bases not matched to a gene: 1. Original analysis: How many nucleated cells were present was estimated from reference gene primer amplification. Clones were read by immunoSEQ multiplex PCR, and TCRdb kept only the in-frame ones, dropping some. V and J calls and clone size are those listed in that table; D and trimming were worked out from the DNA. The sample lists approximately 21,000 clones, roughly 73% occurring once. The TCR sequence derives from a human donor in a cohort sampled during active or convalescent COVID-19. This chain connects TRBV10-1 to TRBJ2-5, with 10 bases that match TRBD2. Sequences were obtained from peripheral blood. The DNA for the CDR3 is TGCGCCAGCAGTGAGTCCCTAGCGGGAGAAGAGACCCAGTACTTC. This sequence encodes CASSESLAGEETQYF.